This is a list of T cell receptor beta chains from one sample in a study of CD8 T cells in ankylosing spondylitis. TCRdb itself ran the 5' RACE reads through MiXCR, one entry per CDR3 protein. Of hundreds of thousands of distinct CDR3 sequences listed, roughly 13% are singletons. Sequenced input: blood, either unsorted or a sorted T cell fraction (not recorded which). The receptors shown here come from a male donor with ankylosing spondylitis. Both conserved end residues are part of each CDR3. D genes are given only for firm matches. Clone size is given for some rows only: seen once, a few or many times, or a class if the clone is expanded.

CASSDRLVSGLGTQYF	TGCGCCAGCAGCGACCGACTAGTGTCTGGTTTGGGGACCCAGTACTTC	16	TRBV5-1	TRBJ2-5	NA	NA
CASSGTGQGSEQYF	TGTGCCAGCAGTGGAACGGGACAGGGAAGCGAGCAGTACTTC	14	TRBV6-1	TRBJ2-7	TRBD1	few
CASSSSGGGDTQYF	TGTGCCAGCAGTTCAAGCGGGGGGGGAGATACGCAGTATTTT	14	TRBV11-2	TRBJ2-3	TRBD2	NA
CASNLGLAGYNEQFF	TGTGCCAGCAACCTCGGACTAGCGGGTTACAATGAGCAGTTCTTC	15	TRBV28	TRBJ2-1	TRBD2	NA
CASTTVTGANVLTF	TGTGCCAGCACCACAGTGACTGGGGCCAACGTCCTGACTTTC	14	TRBV27	TRBJ2-6	NA	NA
CASSELGWQYF	TGTGCCAGCAGTGAACTTGGGTGGCAGTACTTC	11	TRBV25-1	TRBJ2-7	NA	NA
CSANRGVLAGGITDTQYF	TGCAGTGCTAATAGAGGGGTCCTAGCGGGAGGAATCACAGATACGCAGTATTTT	18	TRBV20-1	TRBJ2-3	TRBD2	NA
CSVSSTENEKLFF	TGCAGCGTTAGCTCCACTGAGAATGAAAAACTGTTTTTT	13	TRBV29-1	TRBJ1-4	NA	many
CAWNSWQMNTEAFF	TGTGCCTGGAATAGTTGGCAGATGAACACTGAAGCTTTCTTT	14	TRBV30	TRBJ1-1	NA	NA
CASTVLAGGPDTQYF	TGCGCCAGCACCGTTCTAGCGGGAGGTCCGGATACGCAGTATTTT	15	TRBV5-1	TRBJ2-3	TRBD2	few
CASSFMDSTYQPQHF	TGTGCCAGCAGCTTTATGGACAGCACTTATCAGCCCCAGCATTTT	15	TRBV7-2	TRBJ1-5	NA	NA
CSARLAGGPGDTQYF	TGCAGTGCTAGGTTAGCGGGAGGGCCGGGAGATACGCAGTATTTT	15	TRBV20-1	TRBJ2-3	TRBD2	NA
CASSLAIGMNTEAFF	TGTGCCAGCAGCTTAGCGATAGGGATGAACACTGAAGCTTTCTTT	15	TRBV7-9	TRBJ1-1	NA	NA
CASSLLAGDHNEQFF	TGTGCCAGCAGCTTGCTAGCGGGAGACCACAATGAGCAGTTCTTC	15	TRBV12-1	TRBJ2-1	NA	NA
CASSSGRPSYEQYF	TGCGCCAGTTCTAGCGGGAGGCCCTCCTACGAGCAGTACTTC	14	TRBV5-1	TRBJ2-7	TRBD2	NA
CSAGGGSSYNEQFF	TGCAGTGCGGGGGGGGGAAGCTCCTACAATGAGCAGTTCTTC	14	TRBV20-1	TRBJ2-1	TRBD2	many
CASSQSAGLANYGYTF	TGCGCCAGCAGCCAAAGCGCAGGTCTAGCTAACTATGGCTACACCTTC	16	TRBV4-1	TRBJ1-2	NA	few
CASSLSSGARNNEQFF	TGTGCCAGCAGCTTATCTTCGGGGGCGAGGAACAATGAGCAGTTCTTC	16	TRBV7-9	TRBJ2-1	NA	few